Each of the 24 T cell receptor beta chains below was sequenced from the same sample in a study of blood T cells in healthy people across ages. A second PCR of roughly 7 to 11 cycles used a sample-barcoded 5' primer and a J-beta primer mix. MiXCR, applied by TCRdb to the 5' RACE reads, yields one record per CDR3 protein. The table shows 380,000 or so distinct CDR3 sequences, with roughly half occurring only once. The specimen was blood. Every receptor here comes from a man aged 55 to 70 in good health.

The chain joins TRBV29-1 to TRBJ1-2, with a tentative D call TRBD1 (5 bases). Trimming cost V 8 bases and J 4 bases, with 11 bases left between them. The CDR3 spans 11 residues. The germline gives CDR1 SQVTM, CDR2 ANQGSEA. This CDR3 reads CSIRQIYGYTF. CDR3 DNA: TGCAGCATAAGACAGATCTATGGCTACACCTTC.

This clonotype appeared many times. The chain couples TRBV7-9 to TRBJ2-1, with TRBD2 matching 9 bases. The CDR3 covers 13 residues. V gave up 2 bases and J gave up 8 bases; unmatched junction bases: 1. Germline V gene data show CDR1 as SEHNR and CDR2 as FQNEAQ (reference sequence). Here the CDR3 DNA reads TGTGCCAGCAGCTTACGCGGGGGGGATGAGCAGTTCTTC. The encoded protein is CASSLRGGDEQFF.

The rearrangement joins TRBV5-1 to TRBJ1-4; 10 bases are shared with TRBD1. The CDR3 has 17 residues. Per the germline V gene, CDR1 is SGHRS and CDR2 is YFSETQ. J gave up 5 bases and V 4 bases, and 11 bases lay outside the gene matches. CDR3 loop: CASSPAGTGAGNEKLFF. The CDR3 nucleotides read TGCGCCAGCAGCCCGGCCGGGACAGGGGCAGGAAATGAAAAACTGTTTTTT.

The chain links TRBV12-3 or TRBV12-4 to TRBJ2-1, with D perhaps TRBD2 (5 bases). Trimming removed 6 bases at V and 7 bases at J, with 16 bases between. This CDR3 contains 14 residues. CDR3 DNA sequence: TGTGCCAGCAGCCTATCGGGGAAAGCGAATGAGCAGTTCTTC. Translated: CASSLSGKANEQFF.

CDR3 sequence (DNA): TGCGCCAGCAGTCCCGGGACAACTGAAGCTTTCTTT. Amino acid sequence: CASSPGTTEAFF. The gene calls are TRBV5-1 and TRBJ1-1; the D gene is possibly TRBD1 (6 bases). The CDR3 extends over 12 amino acids. V was clipped by 5 bases and J by 5 bases, with 10 bases between them. CDR1 SGHRS and CDR2 YFSETQ come from the germline V gene.

A few counts support this clonotype. The CDR3 loop reads CASRAGVKNIQYF. In DNA, the CDR3 is TGTGCCAGCAGGGCGGGGGTCAAAAACATTCAGTACTTC. V gene TRBV12-3 or TRBV12-4 combines with J gene TRBJ2-4, with 7 bases aligning to TRBD2. With 6 bases clipped from V and 3 bases from J, the junction kept 2 bases outside the gene matches. The CDR3 covers 13 residues.

This clonotype was seen a handful of times. CDR3 residues: CASSLGTAPRQYF. The CDR3 DNA is TGCGCCAGCAGCTTGGGAACCGCACCCAGGCAGTATTTT. The chain joins TRBV5-1 to TRBJ2-3; D is undetermined. The CDR3 contains 13 residues. V lost 0 bases and J lost 11, with 13 bases in between. The germline CDR1 and CDR2 sequences are SGHRS and YFSETQ. The complete variable domain, with remaining parts taken from reference TRBV5-1 and TRBJ2-3, reads KAGVTQTPRYLIKTRGQQVTLSCSPISGHRSVSWYQQTPGQGLQFLFEYFSETQRNKGNFPGRFSGRQFSNSRSEMNVSTLELGDSALYLCASSLGTAPRQYFGPGTRLTVL.

This clonotype showed up just a few times. The V call is TRBV7-2, the J call TRBJ2-3; 9 positions match TRBD1. This CDR3 region has 15 residues. From germline, CDR1 is SGHTA and CDR2 FQGNSA. V lost 4 bases to trimming and J lost 4 bases; unmatched junction nucleotides: 6. CDR3 region: CASSSGQGRADTQYF. The CDR3 DNA reads as TGTGCCAGCAGCTCGGGACAGGGACGTGCAGATACGCAGTATTTT.

This clonotype showed up just once. The rearrangement uses TRBV6-5 and TRBJ1-6, with D possibly matching TRBD1 (5 bases). With 7 bases removed from V and 8 bases from J, the gap between germline ends came to 21 bases. CDR1 is MNHEY, CDR2 SVGAGI, per germline. This CDR3 spans 16 amino acids. CDR3: CASTRRDQGLDSPLHF. The DNA for the CDR3 is TGTGCCAGCACCAGAAGGGACCAGGGTCTGGATTCACCCCTCCACTTT.

CDR3 region: CASRGYQETQYF. CDR3 in DNA: TGTGCCAGCCGGGGGTACCAAGAGACCCAGTACTTC. This chain connects TRBV21-1 to TRBJ2-5. TRBV21-1 counts as a pseudogene. This CDR3 has 12 residues.

The V and J genes are TRBV5-1 and TRBJ1-4; 9 nucleotides line up with TRBD1. Germline CDR1 SGHRS, CDR2 YFSETQ. This CDR3 is built from 17 residues. The V segment lost 4 bases and the J segment 3 bases; nucleotides outside the gene matches: 10. In DNA form, the CDR3 reads TGCGCCAGCAGCGTACAGGGGGCGCGAAGTCCTAATGAAAAACTGTTTTTT. This translates into CASSVQGARSPNEKLFF. The variable domain in full, completed from reference TRBV5-1 and TRBJ1-4, reads KAGVTQTPRYLIKTRGQQVTLSCSPISGHRSVSWYQQTPGQGLQFLFEYFSETQRNKGNFPGRFSGRQFSNSRSEMNVSTLELGDSALYLCASSVQGARSPNEKLFFGSGTQLSVL.

This chain uses TRBV5-1 with TRBJ2-3; TRBD2 aligns across 8 bases. CDR3 size: 16 residues. Germline CDR1 is SGHRS and CDR2 is YFSETQ. V lost 0 bases, J lost 4 bases, and 7 bases stayed unmatched. In DNA form, the CDR3 reads TGCGCCAGCAGCTTGGGAGTAGCGGGAATCTCAGATACGCAGTATTTT. The encoded protein is CASSLGVAGISDTQYF.

This chain joins TRBV29-1 and TRBJ2-2; 8 bases align to TRBD1. Trimming cost V 6 bases and J 7 bases; bases outside gene matches: 7. The length of the CDR3 is 13 residues. The germline V gene encodes CDR1 SQVTM and CDR2 ANQGSEA. The CDR3 reads CSVRTGQGGELFF. DNA of the CDR3: TGCAGCGTAAGGACAGGGCAGGGCGGGGAGCTGTTTTTT.

This clonotype was detected only a few times. A read error may be the cause here, since a much bigger clone is one base away. The rearrangement joins TRBV5-1 to TRBJ2-1, with TRBD1 identical over 7 bases. The tail of the sequence fits TRBJ2-7 better, so the J call may be wrong. CDR1 is SGHRS and CDR2 is YFSETQ in the germline V gene. The length of the CDR3 is 20 residues. CDR3 region: CASSSDRASGRLSSYNEQYF. CDR3 nucleotide sequence: TGCGCCAGCAGCTCCGACAGGGCCTCGGGGCGCCTAAGCTCCTACAATGAGCAGTACTTC.

The table lists this clonotype with many counts. A much more abundant neighbour one base away suggests this may be a read error. The chain uses TRBV27 and TRBJ1-2; TRBD1 matches 7 bases. The CDR3 is 13 residues long. V shed 5 bases, J shed 8 bases, and the junction held 8 bases outside the gene matches. Germline loops: CDR1 MNHEY, CDR2 SMNVEV (reference sequence). The CDR3 region has the DNA TGTGCCAGCAGTGGTACAGGGGCTGGCGGCTACACCTTC. Translated, it gives CASSGTGAGGYTF.

Comments on this clonotype: One end of the junction varies from germline; a read error may be responsible. This rearrangement joins TRBV28 to TRBJ2-4; D is undetermined. Germline CDR1 MDHEN, CDR2 SYDVKM. CDR3 length: 16 amino acids. The CDR3 DNA is TGTGCCGGCAGTTTAGTCCCGGGTAGGGACAAAAACATTCAGTACTTC. Its protein is CAGSLVPGRDKNIQYF.

This clonotype was observed many times. This chain connects TRBV20-1 to TRBJ1-2, with TRBD1 as a possible D gene (5 bases). The CDR3 runs 14 residues. From germline, CDR1 is DFQATT and CDR2 SNEGSKA (reference sequence). Between the trimmed V and J ends, which lost 3 bases and 8 bases, there was a span of 19 bases. The CDR3 sequence: CSASLGGSTGGYTF. The CDR3 region has the DNA TGCAGTGCTAGTCTGGGGGGGTCGACGGGCGGCTACACCTTC.

The table lists this clonotype with a few counts. CDR3 in DNA: TGTGCCAGCAGCTTTAAAGTTAGTGCAGATACGCAGTATTTT. It yields the protein CASSFKVSADTQYF. This rearrangement joins TRBV7-2 to TRBJ2-3; the D is unclear. V lost 3 bases to trimming and J lost 4 bases, with 11 bases between them. CDR3 size: 14 residues. The germline CDR1 and CDR2 sequences are SGHTA and FQGNSA. The whole variable domain, remainder taken from reference TRBV7-2 and TRBJ2-3, is GAGVSQSPSNKVTEKGKDVELRCDPISGHTALYWYRQSLGQGLEFLIYFQGNSAPDKSGLPSDRFSAERTGGSVSTLTIQRTQQEDSAVYLCASSFKVSADTQYFGPGTRLTVL.

Ten or more counts support this clonotype. The chain recombines TRBV4-2 with TRBJ2-7; D is unresolved. V dropped 0 bases and J dropped 2 bases, with 8 bases sitting between them. The CDR3 has 14 residues. CDR1 LGHNA and CDR2 YNFKEQ come from the germline V gene. DNA of the CDR3: TGTGCCAGCAGCCAAGATACGGCAGCCTACGAGCAGTACTTC. Protein sequence: CASSQDTAAYEQYF.

This clonotype turned up a few times. This chain connects TRBV7-9 to TRBJ2-4; D unclear. V gave up 3 bases and J gave up 8 bases, with 14 bases separating them. Germline V gene data show CDR1 as SEHNR and CDR2 as FQNEAQ (reference sequence). The CDR3 extends over 14 amino acids. CDR3 nucleotides: TGTGCCAGCAGCTTGGGGATAGCCCGGGACATTCAGTACTTC. It is translated as CASSLGIARDIQYF.

The sample holds a few counts of this clonotype. V and J are TRBV29-1 and TRBJ2-3; D is possibly TRBD1 or TRBD2 (6 bases each). The length of the CDR3 is 12 residues. Trimming took off 8 bases at V and 4 bases at J, with 13 bases between the two ends. CDR1 is SQVTM and CDR2 is ANQGSEA in the germline V gene. CDR3: CSSWGAADTQYF. The CDR3 DNA follows: TGCAGCTCTTGGGGGGCTGCAGATACGCAGTATTTT.

This chain connects TRBV7-2 to TRBJ2-5, with D hard to call. Germline CDR1 SGHTA, CDR2 FQGNSA. This CDR3 has 15 residues. The V gene lost 1 base and the J gene lost 4 bases, with 13 bases spanning the gap. CDR3 nucleotide sequence: TGTGCCAGCAGCTTAGTCGGCGTTCCAGGAGAGACCCAGTACTTC. Its protein is CASSLVGVPGETQYF.

V usage is TRBV20-1 and J usage is TRBJ2-4; tentatively, D is TRBD1 (8 bases). Germline CDR1 is DFQATT and CDR2 is SNEGSKA (reference sequence). V was trimmed by 3 bases and J by 13 bases, leaving 16 bases between them. The CDR3 is made up of 12 amino acids. CDR3: CSARETGGGQYF. For the CDR3, the DNA is TGCAGTGCTAGGGAAACAGGGGGGGGGCAGTACTTC.

This clonotype occurred many times. The chain employs TRBV20-1 and TRBJ2-7; 12 positions agree with TRBD1. This CDR3 region has 15 residues. V shed 3 bases and J 3 bases; nucleotides not matched to a gene: 6. Looked up from germline, CDR1 is DFQATT and CDR2 is SNEGSKA (reference sequence). The CDR3 DNA follows: TGCAGTGCTAGGGGGGACAGGGGGCAGGGCTACGAGCAGTACTTC. Amino acids: CSARGDRGQGYEQYF.